This T cell receptor beta chain was recorded in a study of blood T cell repertoires in COVID-19. Study-level information: T cells, B-cell-depleted T cells, or PBMCs provided the cDNA or gDNA that served as material.

Here immunoSEQ multiplex PCR was the method, and the copy in TCRdb shows in-frame clones only, minus some. The sample comprises under 250,000 clones, 89% of which are singletons, and around 6.5% rests with the top ten. Per the germline V gene, CDR1 is LGHNT and CDR2 is FRNRAP. This CDR3 contains 14 residues. V trimming: 7 bases; J trimming: 8 bases; junction bases outside the gene matches: 13. The chain uses TRBV12-5 and TRBJ1-2; TRBD1 matches 7 bases. Sequencing was carried out using peripheral blood. This clonotype was obtained from a man aged 60-69 years who had recovered from COVID-19. The CDR3 coding sequence is TGTGCTAGTGCAAGGACCGACAGGGCTGACGGCTACACCTTC. Translating gives CASARTDRADGYTF.